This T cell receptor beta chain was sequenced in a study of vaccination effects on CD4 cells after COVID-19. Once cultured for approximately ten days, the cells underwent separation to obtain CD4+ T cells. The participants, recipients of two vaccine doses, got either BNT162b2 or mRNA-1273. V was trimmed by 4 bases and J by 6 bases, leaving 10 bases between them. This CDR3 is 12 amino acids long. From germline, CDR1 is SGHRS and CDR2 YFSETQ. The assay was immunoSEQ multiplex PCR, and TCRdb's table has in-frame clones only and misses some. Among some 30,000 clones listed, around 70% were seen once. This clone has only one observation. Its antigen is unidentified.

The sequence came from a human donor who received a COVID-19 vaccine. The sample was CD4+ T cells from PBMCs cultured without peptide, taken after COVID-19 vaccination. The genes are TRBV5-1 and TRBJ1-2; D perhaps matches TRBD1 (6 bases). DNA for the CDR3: TGCGCCAGCAGCCCTCGACAGGATGGCTACACCTTC. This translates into CASSPRQDGYTF.